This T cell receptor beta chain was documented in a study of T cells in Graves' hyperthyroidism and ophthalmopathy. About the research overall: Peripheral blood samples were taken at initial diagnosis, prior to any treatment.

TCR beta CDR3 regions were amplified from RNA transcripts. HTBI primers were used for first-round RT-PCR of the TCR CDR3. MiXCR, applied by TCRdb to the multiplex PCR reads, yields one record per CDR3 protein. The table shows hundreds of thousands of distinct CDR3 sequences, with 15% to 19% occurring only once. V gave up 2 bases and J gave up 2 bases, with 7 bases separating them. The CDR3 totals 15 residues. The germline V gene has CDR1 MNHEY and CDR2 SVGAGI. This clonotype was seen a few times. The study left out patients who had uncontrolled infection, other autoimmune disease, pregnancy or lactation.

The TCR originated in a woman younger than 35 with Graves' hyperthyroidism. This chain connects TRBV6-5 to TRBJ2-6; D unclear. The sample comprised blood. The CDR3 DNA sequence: TGTGCCAGCAGTTACCAGGAAACTGGGGCCAACGTCCTGACTTTC. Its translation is CASSYQETGANVLTF.